The present T cell receptor beta chain was sequenced within a study of cytomegalovirus exposure and HLA in healthy donors. The study's findings and limits: A classifier reportedly called cytomegalovirus status with high sensitivity and specificity. Links to common viral pathogens appeared, in a later analysis, for several of the most significant clusters. Investigators reported 164 TCR beta chains as tied to cytomegalovirus.

Trimming took 2 bases from V and 7 from J, leaving 11 bases between them. Germline V gene sequence: CDR1 MNHEY, CDR2 SVGAGI. The CDR3 is 13 amino acids. PCR primers comprised 60 Vbeta and 13 Jbeta primers. Generated by immunoSEQ multiplex PCR, the TCRdb table keeps only in-frame clones and is missing some. The sample has 60,000 to 65,000 clones; the top ten hold roughly 4.8%. As concerns this clone: Its antigen is not identified.

J is TRBJ1-1 and V is TRBV6-5; weak D call: TRBD1 (5 bases). Sequencing input: PBMCs. The clonotype originates from a man aged 25 to 40 in good health and CMV-seropositive. The CDR3: CASSYRGSYEAFF. The CDR3 bases are TGTGCCAGCAGTTACAGGGGATCATATGAAGCTTTCTTT.